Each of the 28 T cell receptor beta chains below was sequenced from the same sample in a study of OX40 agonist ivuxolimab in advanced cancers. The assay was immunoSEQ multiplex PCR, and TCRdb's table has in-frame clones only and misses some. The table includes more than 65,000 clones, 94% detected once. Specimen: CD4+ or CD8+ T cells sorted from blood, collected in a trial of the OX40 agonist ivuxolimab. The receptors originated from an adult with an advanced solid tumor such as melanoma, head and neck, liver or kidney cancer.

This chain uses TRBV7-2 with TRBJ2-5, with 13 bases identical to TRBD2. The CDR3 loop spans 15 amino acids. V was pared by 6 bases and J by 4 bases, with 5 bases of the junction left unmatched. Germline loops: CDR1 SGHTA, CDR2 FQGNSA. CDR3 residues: CASSTSGGAGETQYF. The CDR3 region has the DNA TGTGCCAGCAGTACTAGCGGGGGGGCCGGAGAGACCCAGTACTTC.

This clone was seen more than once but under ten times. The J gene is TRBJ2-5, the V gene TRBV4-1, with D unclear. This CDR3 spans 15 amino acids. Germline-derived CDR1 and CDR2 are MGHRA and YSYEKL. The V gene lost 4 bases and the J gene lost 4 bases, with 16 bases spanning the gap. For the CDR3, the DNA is TGCGCCAGCAGCCCTGAGAACACTGGCAGAGAGACCCAGTACTTC. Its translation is CASSPENTGRETQYF.

The CDR3: CASSSSPGTGAFF. The CDR3 DNA reads as TGTGCCAGCAGCTCGAGTCCCGGGACGGGAGCTTTCTTT. The V gene is TRBV9, the J gene TRBJ1-1; D perhaps matches TRBD1 (5 bases). The CDR3 is 13 residues long. The V end lost 4 bases, the J end lost 10 bases, and 17 bases lay between the germline ends. Germline CDR1 reads SGDLS; CDR2 reads YYNGEE.

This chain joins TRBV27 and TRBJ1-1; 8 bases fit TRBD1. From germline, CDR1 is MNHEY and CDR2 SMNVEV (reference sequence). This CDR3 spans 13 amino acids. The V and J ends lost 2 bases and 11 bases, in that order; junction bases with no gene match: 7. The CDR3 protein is CASSLNQGAIAFF. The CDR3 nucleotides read TGTGCCAGCAGTTTAAATCAGGGGGCGATTGCTTTCTTT.

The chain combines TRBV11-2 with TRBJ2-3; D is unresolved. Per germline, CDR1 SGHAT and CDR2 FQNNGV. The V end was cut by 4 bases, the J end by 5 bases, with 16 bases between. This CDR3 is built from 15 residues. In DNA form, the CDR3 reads TGTGCCAGCAGCTCCGAGGCCACAGCAGAAGATACGCAGTATTTT. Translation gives CASSSEATAEDTQYF.

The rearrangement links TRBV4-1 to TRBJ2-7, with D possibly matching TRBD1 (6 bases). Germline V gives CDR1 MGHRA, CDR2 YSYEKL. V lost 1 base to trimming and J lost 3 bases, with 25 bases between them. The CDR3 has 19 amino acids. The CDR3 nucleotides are TGCGCCAGCAGCCAAGTTATGGGACATGGCGGATCTGGGATCTACGAGCAGTACTTC. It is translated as CASSQVMGHGGSGIYEQYF.

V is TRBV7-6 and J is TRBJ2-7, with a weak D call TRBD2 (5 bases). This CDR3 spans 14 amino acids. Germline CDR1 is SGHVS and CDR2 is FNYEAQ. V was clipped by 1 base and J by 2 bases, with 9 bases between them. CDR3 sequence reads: CASSLGEGTYEQYF. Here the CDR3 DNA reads TGTGCCAGCAGCTTAGGTGAGGGAACCTACGAGCAGTACTTC. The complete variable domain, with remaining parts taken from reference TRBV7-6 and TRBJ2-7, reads GAGVSQSPRYKVTKRGQDVALRCDPISGHVSLYWYRQALGQGPEFLTYFNYEAQQDKSGLPNDRFSAERPEGSISTLTIQRTEQRDSAMYRCASSLGEGTYEQYFGPGTRLTVT.

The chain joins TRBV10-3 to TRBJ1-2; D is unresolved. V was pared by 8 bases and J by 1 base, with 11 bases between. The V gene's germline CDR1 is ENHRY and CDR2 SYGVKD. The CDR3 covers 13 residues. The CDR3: CAIATGFNYGYTF. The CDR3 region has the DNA TGTGCCATCGCCACCGGATTTAACTATGGCTACACCTTC.

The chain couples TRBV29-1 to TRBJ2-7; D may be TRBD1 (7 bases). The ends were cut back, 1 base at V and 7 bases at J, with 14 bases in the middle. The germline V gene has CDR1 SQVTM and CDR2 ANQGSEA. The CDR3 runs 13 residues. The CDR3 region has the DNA TGCAGCGTTGAAGTTGGACAGGCGGGGGAGCAGTACTTC. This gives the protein CSVEVGQAGEQYF.

The CDR3 loop is CASSPVGSGSEEQYF. The CDR3 nucleotides read TGTGCCAGCAGCCCGGTGGGTAGCGGGAGTGAGGAGCAGTACTTC. The rearrangement joins TRBV27 to TRBJ2-7; 9 nucleotides align to TRBD2. This CDR3 has 15 residues. V lost 6 bases, J lost 7 bases, and 13 bases stayed unmatched. Germline CDR1 is MNHEY and CDR2 is SMNVEV (reference sequence).

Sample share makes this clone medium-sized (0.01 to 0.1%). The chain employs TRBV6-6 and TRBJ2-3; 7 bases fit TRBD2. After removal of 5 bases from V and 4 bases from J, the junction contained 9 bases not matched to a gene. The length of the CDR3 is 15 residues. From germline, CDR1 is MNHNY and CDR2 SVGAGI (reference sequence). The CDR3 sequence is CASSTPEGGPDTQYF. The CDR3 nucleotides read TGTGCCAGCAGTACCCCCGAGGGAGGGCCAGATACGCAGTATTTT.

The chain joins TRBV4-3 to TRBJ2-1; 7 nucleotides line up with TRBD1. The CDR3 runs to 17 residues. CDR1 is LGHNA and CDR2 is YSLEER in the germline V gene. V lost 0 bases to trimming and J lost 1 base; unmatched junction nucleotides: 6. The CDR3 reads CASSQERDSASYNEQFF. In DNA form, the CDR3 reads TGCGCCAGCAGCCAAGAACGGGACAGTGCGTCCTACAATGAGCAGTTCTTC.

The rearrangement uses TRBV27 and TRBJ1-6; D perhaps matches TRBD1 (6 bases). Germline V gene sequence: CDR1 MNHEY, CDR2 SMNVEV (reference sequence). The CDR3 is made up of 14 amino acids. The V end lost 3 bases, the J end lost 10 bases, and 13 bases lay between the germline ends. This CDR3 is CASSLYREGSPLHF. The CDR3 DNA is TGTGCCAGCAGTTTGTACAGGGAAGGGTCACCCCTCCACTTT.

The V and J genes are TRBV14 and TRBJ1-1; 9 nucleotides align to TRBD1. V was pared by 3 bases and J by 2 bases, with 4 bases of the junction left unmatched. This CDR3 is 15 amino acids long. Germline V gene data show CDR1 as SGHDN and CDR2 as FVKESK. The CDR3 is CASSHLDRGNTEAFF. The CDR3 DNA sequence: TGTGCCAGCAGCCACCTGGACAGGGGAAACACTGAAGCTTTCTTT.

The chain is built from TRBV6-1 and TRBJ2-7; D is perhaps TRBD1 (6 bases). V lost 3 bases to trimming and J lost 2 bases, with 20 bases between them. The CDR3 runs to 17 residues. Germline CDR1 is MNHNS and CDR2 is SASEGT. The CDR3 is CASSELSQGDSTYEQYF. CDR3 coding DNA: TGTGCCAGCAGTGAGTTGTCACAGGGAGACAGTACCTACGAGCAGTACTTC.

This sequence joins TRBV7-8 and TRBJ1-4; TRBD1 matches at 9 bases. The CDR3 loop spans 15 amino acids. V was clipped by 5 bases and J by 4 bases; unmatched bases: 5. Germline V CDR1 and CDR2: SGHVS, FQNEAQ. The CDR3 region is CASSPWDRDNEKLFF. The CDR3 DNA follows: TGTGCCAGCAGCCCGTGGGACAGGGATAATGAAAAACTGTTTTTT.

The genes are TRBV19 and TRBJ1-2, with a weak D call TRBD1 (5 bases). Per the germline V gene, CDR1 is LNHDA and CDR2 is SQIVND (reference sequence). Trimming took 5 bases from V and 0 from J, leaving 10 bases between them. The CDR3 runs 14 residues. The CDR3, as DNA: TGTGCCAGTAGTCCGGGACCTACTAACTATGGCTACACCTTC. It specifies CASSPGPTNYGYTF.

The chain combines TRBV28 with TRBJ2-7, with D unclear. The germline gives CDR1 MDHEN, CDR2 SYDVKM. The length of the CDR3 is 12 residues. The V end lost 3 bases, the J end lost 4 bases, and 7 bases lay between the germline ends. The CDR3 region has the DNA TGTGCCAGCAGTTTGGTGGATTACGAGCAGTACTTC. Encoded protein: CASSLVDYEQYF.

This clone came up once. CDR3 in DNA: TGTGCCACCAGCAGTCCTAGTCTTGAGCAGTTCTTC. Translated: CATSSPSLEQFF. This chain joins TRBV15 and TRBJ2-1; D is uncertain. CDR3 length: 12 amino acids. Trimming stripped 3 bases from V and 9 bases from J, with 9 bases between. Germline assignment: CDR1 LNHNV and CDR2 YYDKDF (reference sequence).

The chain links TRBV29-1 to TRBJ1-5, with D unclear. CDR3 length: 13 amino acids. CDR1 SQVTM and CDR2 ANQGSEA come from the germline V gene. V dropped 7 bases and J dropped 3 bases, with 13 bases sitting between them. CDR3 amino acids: CSGSDGPNQPQHF. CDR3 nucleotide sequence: TGCAGCGGTTCGGACGGCCCCAATCAGCCCCAGCATTTT.

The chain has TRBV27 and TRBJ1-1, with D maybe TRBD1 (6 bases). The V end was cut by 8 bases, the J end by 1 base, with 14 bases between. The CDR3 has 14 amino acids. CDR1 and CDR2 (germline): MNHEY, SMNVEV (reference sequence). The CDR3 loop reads CASGEGGRNTEAFF. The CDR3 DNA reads TGTGCCAGCGGGGAGGGGGGTAGGAACACTGAAGCTTTCTTT.

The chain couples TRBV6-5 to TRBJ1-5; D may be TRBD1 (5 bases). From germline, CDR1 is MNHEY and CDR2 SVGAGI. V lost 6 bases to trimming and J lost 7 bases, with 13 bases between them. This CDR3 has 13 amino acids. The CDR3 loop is CASSHEGRQPQHF. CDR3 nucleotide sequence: TGTGCCAGCAGCCACGAGGGGCGGCAGCCCCAGCATTTT.

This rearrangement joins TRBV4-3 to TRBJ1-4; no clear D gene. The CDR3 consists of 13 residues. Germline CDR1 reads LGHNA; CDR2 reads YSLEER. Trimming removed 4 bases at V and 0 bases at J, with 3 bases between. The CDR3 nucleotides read TGCGCCAGCAGCCCCGCAACTAATGAAAAACTGTTTTTT. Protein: CASSPATNEKLFF.

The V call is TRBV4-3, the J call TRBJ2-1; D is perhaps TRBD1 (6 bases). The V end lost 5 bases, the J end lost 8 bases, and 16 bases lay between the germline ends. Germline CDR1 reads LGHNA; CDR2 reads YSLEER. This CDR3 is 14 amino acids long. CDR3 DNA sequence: TGCGCCAGCAGCAAAATCAGGGGTGGCGATGAGCAGTTCTTC. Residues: CASSKIRGGDEQFF.

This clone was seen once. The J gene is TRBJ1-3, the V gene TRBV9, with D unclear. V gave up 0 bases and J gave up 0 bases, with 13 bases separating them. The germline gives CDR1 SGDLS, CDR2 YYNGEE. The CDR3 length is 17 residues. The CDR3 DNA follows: TGTGCCAGCAGCGTAGCGTACGCAACTCTCTCTGGAAACACCATATATTTT. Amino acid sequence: CASSVAYATLSGNTIYF.

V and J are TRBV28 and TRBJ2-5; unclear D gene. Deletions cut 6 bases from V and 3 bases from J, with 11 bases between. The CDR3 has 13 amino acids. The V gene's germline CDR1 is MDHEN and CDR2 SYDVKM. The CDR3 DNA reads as TGTGCCAGCAGGAACAGAGCCAAAGAGACCCAGTACTTC. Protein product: CASRNRAKETQYF.

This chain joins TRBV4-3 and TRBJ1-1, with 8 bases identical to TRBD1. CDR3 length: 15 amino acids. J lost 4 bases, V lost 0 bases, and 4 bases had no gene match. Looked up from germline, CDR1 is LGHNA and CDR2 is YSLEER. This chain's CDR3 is CASSQEPTGATEAFF. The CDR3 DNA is TGCGCCAGCAGCCAAGAACCGACAGGGGCCACTGAAGCTTTCTTT.

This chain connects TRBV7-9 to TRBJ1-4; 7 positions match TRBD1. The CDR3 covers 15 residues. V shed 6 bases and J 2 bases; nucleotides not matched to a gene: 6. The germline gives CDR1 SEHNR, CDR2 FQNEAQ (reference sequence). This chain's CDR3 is CASRDDRATNEKLFF. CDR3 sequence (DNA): TGTGCCAGCAGAGATGACAGGGCGACTAATGAAAAACTGTTTTTT.